The rows below give T cell receptor beta chains drawn from one sample of a study of T-cell memory formation after mild COVID-19. TCRdb reanalysed the 5' RACE reads using MiXCR and keeps one entry per CDR3 protein. Among 550,000 to 600,000 distinct CDR3 sequences, 17% were seen once, and the ten largest hold less than 10%. Material for sequencing was PBMCs or a T cell subset sorted from them (not recorded which). The receptors were gathered from an adult woman who had mild COVID-19 (a few samples of this study predate the infection). Cell type and time point are not known. CDR3s include the opening cysteine and the closing phenylalanine or tryptophan. Fields, in order: V gene, J gene, clone size, D gene, CDR3 DNA, CDR3 protein. A D gene is named only where the DNA matches it firmly. Only some rows state a clone size, as once, few, many or a class for expanded clones.

>TRBV14|TRBJ1-1|.|.
TGTGCCAGCAGCCAAGCGGCAGGCCTGAACACTGAAGCTTTCTTT
CASSQAAGLNTEAFF
>TRBV2|TRBJ1-2|few|.
TGTGCCAGCAGTGAAGAGGCAGCTACCTATGGCTACACCTTC
CASSEEAATYGYTF
>TRBV7-9|TRBJ2-3|.|.
TGTGCCAGCAGCTTGGGTCTTGAAGTTATCACAGATACGCAGTATTTT
CASSLGLEVITDTQYF
>TRBV6-1|TRBJ2-5|.|TRBD2
TGTGCCAGCAGTGAACTAGCGGGGGGCCAACGAGAGACCCAGTACTTC
CASSELAGGQRETQYF
>TRBV9|TRBJ1-2|few|TRBD1
TGTGCCAGCAGCGTTGACAGCGGACAGGGGGCAGCGAGCTACACCTTC
CASSVDSGQGAASYTF
>TRBV6-1|TRBJ1-5|few|.
TGTGCCAGCAGTTCCTTGGGCCTCGTAAATCAGCCCCAGCATTTT
CASSSLGLVNQPQHF
>TRBV7-2|TRBJ1-2|.|TRBD1
TGTGCCAGCAGCTCCGGGACAGGGGTCTTGAGGTGGTATGGCTACACCTTC
CASSSGTGVLRWYGYTF
>TRBV6-6|TRBJ1-2|few|.
TGTGCCAGCACCCTTGGTCTAGCATATGGCTACACCTTC
CASTLGLAYGYTF
>TRBV27|TRBJ2-7|.|.
TGTGCCAGCAGTCGCGACCCAGGGGGGGCCTACGAGCAGTACTTC
CASSRDPGGAYEQYF
>TRBV5-6|TRBJ2-2|few|TRBD1
TGTGCCAGCAGCTTGGGGGACAGCCTTATCTACGCGAACACCGGGGAGCTGTTTTTT
CASSLGDSLIYANTGELFF
>TRBV20-1|TRBJ2-7|.|TRBD1
TGCAGTGGACGGCCGGGACAGGGTTTTATCTACGAGCAGTACTTC
CSGRPGQGFIYEQYF
>TRBV19|TRBJ2-6|.|.
TGTGCCAGTAGTATAGTCTACGGGAGCTCTGGGGCCAACGTCCTGACTTTC
CASSIVYGSSGANVLTF
>TRBV12-3/TRBV12-4|TRBJ1-2|few|.
TGTGCCAGCAGTTTCGGGGTCTATGGCTACACCTTC
CASSFGVYGYTF
>TRBV19|TRBJ1-4|many|.
TGTGCCACCGCGGGGAGGGCGGGCACAACTAATGAAAAACTGTTTTTT
CATAGRAGTTNEKLFF
>TRBV7-3|TRBJ1-2|.|TRBD1
TGTGCCAGCAGCTCTGACAGGGGGCTAGAGGGCTACACCTTC
CASSSDRGLEGYTF
>TRBV7-6|TRBJ2-7|few|.
TGTGCCAGCAGCCCTGAGCCAGTGTTCTCCTACGAGCAGTACTTC
CASSPEPVFSYEQYF
>TRBV20-1|TRBJ1-6|.|.
TGCAGTGCTAGCCGCAGGTCACGGGGGACCATTAATTCACCCCTCCACTTT
CSASRRSRGTINSPLHF
>TRBV24-1|TRBJ2-1|.|.
TGTGCCACCAGTGATTCGGGTCTTCAGGGCAATGAGCAGTTCTTC
CATSDSGLQGNEQFF
>TRBV27|TRBJ1-3|.|TRBD1
TGTGCCAGCAGGGCCGACAGGGGACCAGGAAACACCATATATTTT
CASRADRGPGNTIYF